A selection of T cell receptor beta chains follows, all from one sample in a study of blood T cell repertoires in COVID-19. Profiled with immunoSEQ multiplex PCR; TCRdb holds only in-frame clones, not every one. The sample carries about 200,000 clones, 75% to 90% recorded once. Sequenced material: peripheral blood. The source is a human donor in a cohort sampled during active COVID-19. Each CDR3 is given with its conserved first and last residue. Fields, in order: D gene, J gene, V gene, clone size, CDR3 protein, CDR3 DNA. A D gene is named only where the DNA matches it firmly. Rows give clone size only sometimes, using once, few, many, or a class for an expanded clone.

TRBD1 | TRBJ2-7 | TRBV5-4 | NA | CASSAGQGDREQYF | TGTGCCAGCAGCGCAGGACAGGGGGACCGCGAGCAGTACTTC
TRBD1 | TRBJ2-7 | TRBV5-1 | NA | CASSPRQGTSYEQYF | TGCGCCAGCAGCCCTCGACAGGGGACGTCCTACGAGCAGTACTTC
NA | TRBJ1-2 | TRBV29-1 | NA | CSVEPGYTF | TGCAGCGTTGAACCGGGCTACACCTTC
NA | TRBJ2-1 | TRBV5-1 | few | CASSDKLGPYNEQFF | TGCGCCAGCAGCGATAAACTAGGCCCCTACAATGAGCAGTTCTTC
TRBD1 | TRBJ2-7 | TRBV7-2 | NA | CASSQTDRVGNEQYF | TGTGCCAGCAGCCAAACTGACAGGGTTGGAAACGAGCAGTACTTC
TRBD2 | TRBJ2-1 | TRBV18 | NA | CASSPPGLAGLNEQFF | TGTGCCAGCTCACCGCCGGGACTAGCGGGATTAAATGAGCAGTTCTTC
NA | TRBJ2-7 | TRBV30 | NA | CAWSVIGEQYF | TGTGCCTGGAGTGTAATCGGGGAGCAGTACTTC
TRBD2 | TRBJ2-1 | TRBV3-1/TRBV3-2 | NA | CASSQARVVAGWSSYNEQFF | TGTGCCAGCAGCCAAGCCAGGGTAGTAGCGGGTTGGAGCTCCTACAATGAGCAGTTCTTC
NA | TRBJ2-7 | TRBV19 | NA | CASSPEGWGEQYF | TGTGCCAGTAGTCCCGAGGGATGGGGAGAGCAGTACTTC
NA | TRBJ2-6 | TRBV29-1 | NA | CSVDPGKGANVLTF | TGCAGCGTTGATCCCGGGAAGGGGGCCAACGTCCTGACTTTC
NA | TRBJ2-1 | TRBV4-2 | NA | CASSQDREYEQFF | TGTGCCAGCAGCCAAGATCGCGAATATGAGCAGTTCTTC
TRBD1 | TRBJ1-4 | TRBV6-5 | NA | CASRDRGRGEKLFF | TGTGCCAGCAGGGACAGGGGGCGGGGGGAAAAACTGTTTTTT
NA | TRBJ2-2 | TRBV27 | NA | CASSFLGLANTGELFF | TGTGCCAGCAGTTTCCTGGGACTGGCGAACACCGGGGAGCTGTTTTTT
NA | TRBJ2-7 | TRBV24-1 | NA | CATSDSRRLSYEQYF | TGTGCCACCAGTGATTCCCGCAGGCTTTCCTACGAGCAGTACTTC
NA | TRBJ1-6 | TRBV27 | NA | CASSQNRVGNSPLHF | TGTGCCAGCAGCCAAAACAGGGTCGGAAATTCACCCCTCCACTTT
TRBD2 | TRBJ2-1 | TRBV27 | NA | CASSVTSGNNEQFF | TGTGCCAGCAGTGTGACTAGCGGGAACAATGAGCAGTTCTTC
TRBD2 | TRBJ2-1 | TRBV6-4 | once | CASSSGTSSSYNEQFF | TGTGCCAGCAGTTCCGGGACTAGCAGCTCCTACAATGAGCAGTTCTTC